This T cell receptor (beta chain) originates from a study of T-cell memory formation after mild COVID-19 (dated by TCRdb to about 2021). Background for the entire study: TCR sequence clusters from the two donors were found to be largely donor specific. In two donors, T-cell clones that expanded and contracted after mild COVID-19 were followed by sequencing TCRalpha and TCRbeta repertoires longitudinally. Two young, previously healthy adult volunteers made up the cohort, one male and one female. General study outcomes and caveats: Some responding clones were detected in pre-infection memory, suggesting pre-existing cross-reactive memory T cells joined the SARS-CoV-2 response. Only two mild cases were covered by the study, and larger cohorts that include severe cases with pre-infection samples were considered necessary. Contracting CD4+ clones were located mainly in the CM and EM memory subsets, whereas CD8+ clones were found to be enriched in EMRA. From day 15 to 85, contracting clones showed balanced CD4/CD8 phenotypes, whereas a second wave of clones that expanded from day 15 to 37 leaned towards CD4+. SARS-CoV-2 specificity of the second-wave clones peaking on day 37 was not confirmed.

A distance of 6 bases separates the germline ends of V and J, which lose 0 bases and 0 bases respectively. The CDR3 spans 15 residues, from the cysteine through the phenylalanine. Only CDR3 DNA remains: 45 bases, in frame from the first base. Looking up the germline V gene yields CDR1 SGHNT and CDR2 YENEEA. Comments on this clonotype: Its antigen is currently not known. Base qualities were left out, and no much larger clone turns up one base away.

Ficoll-Paque density gradient centrifugation was the method used to isolate PBMCs. Sequencing was performed on an Illumina NovaSeq 6000. TCRalpha and TCRbeta cDNA libraries were constructed by 5'RACE with constant-segment primers, with sample barcodes and unique molecular identifiers being introduced. RNA was extracted from every sample with Trizol reagent. The libraries were amplified in two PCR steps, and the second step added a second sample barcode and Illumina TruSeq adapters. Sequencing of the libraries was done on an Illumina NovaSeq, producing 2 x 150 bp paired-end reads. In the paper's pipeline: The reads were demultiplexed and collapsed into UMI-guided consensus sequences using migec v1.2.7. Using mixcr v2.1.11, UMI consensuses were aligned to TRA and TRB V and J templates and then assembled into clonotypes. A clonotype was counted as expanded or contracted only when both edgeR and NoisET called the clonotype significant, with the noise models trained on biological replicates. For edgeR calls, the thresholds were a false discovery rate-adjusted p below 0.01 and a log2 fold-change of 1. As an exploratory analysis of dynamics, max-normalized trajectories of the 1000 most abundant clonotypes were examined by PCA with hierarchical clustering. Each responding clone was given a CD4 or CD8 phenotype based on the CD4+ and CD8+ repertoires, which had been sequenced separately. The public reads were reanalyzed by TCRdb: fastp trimming at Q25, MiXCR alignment, in-frame beta chains only. Entries are consolidated by CDR3 protein sequence, retaining the most common genes and DNA. For this entry, the V and J calls and clone size follow TCRdb and not the study's own pipeline. The sample table lists 530,000 or so distinct CDR3 sequences, roughly a sixth of them with a count of one. Clones ranked in the top ten supply roughly 8% of the sample.

Sequencing was carried out using PBMCs or a T cell subset sorted from them (not recorded which). The V gene is TRBV11-3 and the J gene is TRBJ2-1; possibly the D gene is TRBD2, per 5 matching bases. The TCR sequence derives from an adult woman who had mild COVID-19 (a few samples of this study predate the infection). The sample titles of this study are shuffled in the database, so cell type and time point are left out; the donor was told from shared clones. The CDR3 protein: CASSLDEGSYNEQFF. The bases are TGTGCCAGCAGCTTAGATGAGGGCTCCTACAATGAGCAGTTCTTC.